One T cell receptor (beta chain) is described in this entry. Antigen specificity is unknown. This specimen comes from a study of PD-1 blockade in classical Hodgkin lymphoma. V lost 5 bases and J lost 9, with 14 bases in between. Germline CDR1 is MNHEY and CDR2 is SMNVEV (reference sequence). The CDR3 runs to 13 residues. Time point meaning: cycle 4 day 1 (C4D1), after six to seven weeks of nivolumab. In every patient, relapse followed autologous stem cell transplantation, while exposure to brentuximab vedotin differed. Researchers pulled CD8+ T cells out of thawed PBMCs using magnetic negative selection. Only in-frame clones appear in the TCRdb table, and some are missing; sequencing was by immunoSEQ multiplex PCR. The sample shows 11,000 or so clones, approximately 81% of them seen only once. Notes on the study in general: By cycle point C4D1, TCR diversity had risen significantly in CD4+ cells (but not CD8+ cells). Baseline diversity was lower in partial responders and progressors than complete responders. Reports described newly diagnosed patients as having lower baseline TCR diversity than healthy donors.

Sequencing was performed on CD8+ T cells from blood, taken before the fourth cycle of nivolumab. This receptor was identified in a human donor with classical Hodgkin lymphoma. The donor label of this sample is uncertain. J is TRBJ2-1 and V is TRBV27; TRBD1 might be the D (5 bases). The CDR3 is CASSDGAGIEQFF. Here the CDR3 DNA reads TGTGCCAGCAGTGATGGGGCAGGGATTGAGCAGTTCTTC.